What follows are 21 T cell receptor beta chains derived from one specimen sequenced in a study of pediatric ulcerative colitis. Produced via immunoSEQ multiplex PCR; TCRdb's table is partial and in-frame only. The sample includes about 60,000 clones, around 87% of them seen just once. Specimen: blood. All receptors derive from a boy aged 5-17 years who was a control in a study of pediatric ulcerative colitis.

The gene calls are TRBV2 and TRBJ2-1; 7 bases are shared with TRBD2. This CDR3 region has 12 residues. Germline CDR1 and CDR2: SNHLY and FYNNEI. The ends lost 7 bases at V and 6 bases at J; junction bases unmatched: 3. The CDR3 loop reads CASTGLVNEQFF. Here the CDR3 DNA reads TGTGCCAGCACAGGACTAGTCAATGAGCAGTTCTTC.

The gene calls are TRBV9 and TRBJ1-2; no reliable D call. The CDR3 loop spans 15 amino acids. Germline lookup yields CDR1 SGDLS and CDR2 YYNGEE. Trimming took off 3 bases at V and 3 bases at J, with 15 bases between the two ends. The CDR3 nucleotides are TGTGCCAGCAGCGCAGAGGATCAACGGGACTATGGCTACACCTTC. It yields the protein CASSAEDQRDYGYTF.

The chain employs TRBV6-1 and TRBJ2-1; D may be TRBD1 or TRBD2 (5 bases each). Germline V CDR1 and CDR2: MNHNS, SASEGT. The length of the CDR3 is 15 residues. The ends were cut back, 3 bases at V and 0 bases at J, with 9 bases in the middle. The CDR3 nucleotides read TGTGCCAGCAGTGAGGGGGTGAGCTCCTACAATGAGCAGTTCTTC. This codes for CASSEGVSSYNEQFF.

About this clone itself: The CDR3 end shows no conserved phenylalanine or tryptophan, and so a read error is likely. The chain carries TRBV15 and TRBJ1-2, with 7 bases lining up with TRBD1. After removal of 1 base from V and 7 bases from J, the junction contained 9 bases not matched to a gene. This CDR3 region has 15 residues. CDR1 is LNHNV and CDR2 is YYDKDF in the germline V gene (reference sequence). The CDR3 DNA reads as TGTGCCACCAGCAGAGGGGGAGAGAGGGGGCTTGGCTACACCTCC. Translated: CATSRGGERGLGYTS.

The rearrangement links TRBV29-1 to TRBJ2-5; 11 bases line up with TRBD2. V shed 6 bases and J 2 bases; nucleotides not matched to a gene: 5. This CDR3 comprises 14 residues. CDR1 and CDR2 from the germline V gene are SQVTM and ANQGSEA. The CDR3 loop reads CSVAGLAAQETQYF. CDR3 DNA: TGCAGCGTAGCGGGACTAGCGGCTCAAGAGACCCAGTACTTC.

The chain employs TRBV4-1 and TRBJ1-5; 7 bases match TRBD1. Trimming took 4 bases from V and 6 from J; bases not matched to a gene: 12. The germline gives CDR1 MGHRA, CDR2 YSYEKL. The length of the CDR3 is 16 residues. The CDR3 nucleotides are TGCGCCAGCAGCCCGAGGGCACAGGGGATGGGTCAGCCCCAGCATTTT. Its translation is CASSPRAQGMGQPQHF.

The rearrangement links TRBV29-1 to TRBJ2-3; 10 bases agree with TRBD2. The germline CDR1 and CDR2 sequences are SQVTM and ANQGSEA. J lost 1 base, V lost 6 bases, and 16 bases had no gene match. The CDR3 is 18 residues long. Written as DNA, the CDR3 is TGCAGCGTAAGAGGGTTGCTAGCGGGAGACGGGGGCACAGATACGCAGTATTTT. This gives the protein CSVRGLLAGDGGTDTQYF.

This chain uses TRBV10-3 with TRBJ2-1; 8 bases agree with TRBD2. After removal of 2 bases from V and 6 bases from J, the junction contained 9 bases not matched to a gene. Germline V CDR1 and CDR2: ENHRY, SYGVKD. CDR3 length: 16 amino acids. The CDR3 region is CAISETGLADLNEQFF. Written as DNA, the CDR3 is TGTGCCATCAGTGAGACAGGACTAGCCGATCTCAATGAGCAGTTCTTC.

Only a few counts were recorded for this clone. V usage is TRBV9 and J usage is TRBJ1-2, with 7 bases aligning to TRBD1. With 0 bases clipped from V and 6 bases from J, the junction kept 2 bases outside the gene matches. In germline, CDR1 is SGDLS, CDR2 YYNGEE. The CDR3 extends over 13 amino acids. The CDR3 reads CASSVDRGDGYTF. CDR3 sequence (DNA): TGTGCCAGCAGCGTAGACAGGGGAGATGGCTACACCTTC.

V gene TRBV7-2 combines with J gene TRBJ1-2; D unresolved. CDR1 is SGHTA, CDR2 FQGNSA, per germline. This CDR3 region has 11 residues. Trimming took off 8 bases at V and 4 bases at J, with 8 bases between the two ends. DNA of the CDR3: TGTGCCAGCGGCGATCTCTATGGCTACACCTTC. It translates to CASGDLYGYTF.

This clone has only a few counts. The chain is built from TRBV6-1 and TRBJ2-6; D unclear. Germline V gene lookup returns CDR1 MNHNS and CDR2 SASEGT. V was trimmed by 5 bases and J by 0 bases, leaving 8 bases between them. The CDR3 is made up of 15 amino acids. DNA for the CDR3: TGTGCCAGCAGTCCGAGCTACTCTGGGGCCAACGTCCTGACTTTC. Protein: CASSPSYSGANVLTF.

The chain links TRBV2 to TRBJ2-5; 10 bases are shared with TRBD2. The trim removed 3 bases at V and 5 bases at J, leaving 12 bases unmatched. Per the germline V gene, CDR1 is SNHLY and CDR2 is FYNNEI. The CDR3 extends over 17 amino acids. The CDR3 here is CASSDSGLAGEGETQYF. CDR3 sequence (DNA): TGTGCCAGCAGTGACAGCGGCCTAGCGGGAGAGGGGGAGACCCAGTACTTC.

This chain connects TRBV19 to TRBJ1-4; tentative D call: TRBD1 (6 bases). CDR3 size: 15 residues. Trimming pared 1 base from V and 8 bases from J, leaving 14 bases between. Per germline, CDR1 LNHDA and CDR2 SQIVND (reference sequence). CDR3 sequence: CASSIAGGRGEKLFF. In nucleotides, the CDR3 is TGTGCCAGTAGTATAGCCGGGGGGCGAGGCGAAAAACTGTTTTTT.

This clone has just one count. V and J are TRBV6-1 and TRBJ1-2; D remains unclear. The V and J ends lost 1 base and 3 bases respectively, with 6 bases between them. The CDR3 consists of 13 residues. Germline V gene sequence: CDR1 MNHNS, CDR2 SASEGT. The CDR3 DNA is TGTGCCAGCAGTGAAGAGAATTACTATGGCTACACCTTC. This translates into CASSEENYYGYTF.

This chain joins TRBV6-1 and TRBJ2-2; 9 bases fit TRBD1. The CDR3 length is 14 residues. Germline lookup yields CDR1 MNHNS and CDR2 SASEGT. V dropped 8 bases and J dropped 4; count of bases not matched to a gene: 5. This CDR3 reads CASEGQGSTGELFF. In nucleotides, the CDR3 is TGTGCCAGCGAAGGACAGGGGTCCACCGGGGAGCTGTTTTTT.

The chain is built from TRBV14 and TRBJ2-1, with D uncertain. V shed 1 base and J shed 5 bases, with 9 bases lying between them. From germline, CDR1 is SGHDN and CDR2 FVKESK. This CDR3 spans 14 amino acids. CDR3 nucleotide sequence: TGTGCCAGCAGCCAAGTAAACAGAGACAATGAGCAGTTCTTC. This gives the protein CASSQVNRDNEQFF.

The genes are TRBV28 and TRBJ2-7, with D hard to call. CDR1 and CDR2 from the germline V gene are MDHEN and SYDVKM. The CDR3 length is 15 residues. The ends were cut back, 10 bases at V and 0 bases at J, with 19 bases in the middle. For the CDR3, the DNA is TGTGCCACCTACTCCGCAAGGGCGTTCTCCTACGAGCAGTACTTC. Translated: CATYSARAFSYEQYF.

The J gene is TRBJ2-1, the V gene TRBV19; D is tentatively TRBD1 or TRBD2 (5 bases each). Trimming stripped 6 bases from V and 8 bases from J, with 20 bases between. Per the germline V gene, CDR1 is LNHDA and CDR2 is SQIVND (reference sequence). The CDR3 has 15 amino acids. This chain's CDR3 is CASSNLRDVFYEQFF. Here the CDR3 DNA reads TGTGCCAGTAGCAACCTCAGGGACGTATTCTATGAGCAGTTCTTC.

The rearrangement links TRBV7-8 to TRBJ1-3; D gene uncertain. CDR3 length equals 16 residues. Looked up from germline, CDR1 is SGHVS and CDR2 is FQNEAQ. V was cut by 1 base and J by 0 bases, with 10 bases left in between. CDR3 nucleotides: TGTGCCAGCAGCTTAGGGAGCATGCCCTCTGGAAACACCATATATTTT. The encoded protein is CASSLGSMPSGNTIYF.

V gene TRBV30 combines with J gene TRBJ1-4, with D possibly matching TRBD1 (6 bases). This CDR3 has 14 amino acids. CDR1 and CDR2 (germline): GTSNPN, SVGIG (reference sequence). The V end lost 4 bases, the J end lost 6 bases, and 15 bases lay between the germline ends. DNA of the CDR3: TGTGCCTGGATGGGGATAGGGGGGGATGAAAAACTGTTTTTT. Protein: CAWMGIGGDEKLFF.

CDR3 DNA sequence: TGTGCCAGCAGCGCACCAACTCTTGGGACGGAGTACCAAGAGACCCAGTACTTC. It codes for CASSAPTLGTEYQETQYF. V gene TRBV7-8 combines with J gene TRBJ2-5; D tentatively reads TRBD1 or TRBD2 (5 bases each). Germline CDR1 and CDR2: SGHVS and FQNEAQ. V lost 5 bases to trimming and J lost 0 bases, with 22 bases between them. This CDR3 contains 18 residues.